In its sample, the clone carrying this TCR beta chain was seen a few times. Time point described: patch test 1, 2 weeks after DPC sensitization. Treatment: therapeutic diphenylcyclopropenone sensitization with weekly scalp DPC. The V gene lost 8 bases and the J gene lost 0 bases, with 12 bases spanning the gap. The CDR3 extends over 14 amino acids. Individual cDNA molecules (in the library) carried attached unique molecular identifiers. Per the original data handling: Between roughly 20,000 and 690,600 TCRs appeared in each sample, and the median stood at roughly 100,000. TCRdb processed the RACE reads anew with MiXCR; each CDR3 protein has one entry. These V and J calls rely on TCRdb rather than the paper's analysis. The sample carries around 340,000 distinct CDR3 sequences, around 7% recorded once. The data were taken from a study of human T cells and chemical hapten exposure. Study-level background: A 2 cm by 2 cm inner upper arm patch received 2% DPC for sensitization.

V is TRBV12-3 or TRBV12-4 and J is TRBJ2-3; D gene uncertain. The TCR sequence derives from a woman aged 18-29 years with alopecia areata. Some clones in this sample may be carry-over from other donors' samples. The source was whole blood, collected in connection with sensitization to the hapten diphenylcyclopropenone (DPC). This chain's CDR3 is CASLVTISTDTQYF. In nucleotides, the CDR3 is TGTGCCAGCCTCGTTACGATAAGCACAGATACGCAGTATTTT.